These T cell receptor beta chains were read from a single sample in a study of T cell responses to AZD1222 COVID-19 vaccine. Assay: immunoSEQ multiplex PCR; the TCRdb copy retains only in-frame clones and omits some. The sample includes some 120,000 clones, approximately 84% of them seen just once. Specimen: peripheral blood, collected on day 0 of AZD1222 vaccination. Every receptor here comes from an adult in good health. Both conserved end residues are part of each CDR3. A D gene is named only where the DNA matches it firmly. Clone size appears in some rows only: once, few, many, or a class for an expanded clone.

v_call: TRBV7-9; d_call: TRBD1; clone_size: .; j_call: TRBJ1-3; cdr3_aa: CASSYTTGHTIYF; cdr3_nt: TGTGCCAGCAGTTATACGACAGGGCACACCATATATTTT
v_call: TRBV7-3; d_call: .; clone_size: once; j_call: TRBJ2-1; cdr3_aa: CASSSTPGGNEQFF; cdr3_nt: TGTGCCAGCAGCTCGACCCCAGGTGGGAATGAGCAGTTCTTC
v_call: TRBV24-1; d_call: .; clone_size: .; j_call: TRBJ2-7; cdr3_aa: CATSDGGGYEQYF; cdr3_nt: TGTGCCACCAGTGACGGGGGTGGGTACGAGCAGTACTTC
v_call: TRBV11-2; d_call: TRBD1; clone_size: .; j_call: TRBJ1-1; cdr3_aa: CASSPRAGGRNTEAFF; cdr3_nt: TGTGCCAGCAGCCCCCGGGCAGGGGGCCGGAACACTGAAGCTTTCTTT
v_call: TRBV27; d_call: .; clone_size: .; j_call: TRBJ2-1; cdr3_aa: CASSSLGDGRDYNEQFF; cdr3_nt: TGTGCCAGCAGTTCTCTGGGGGATGGGAGAGACTACAATGAGCAGTTCTTC
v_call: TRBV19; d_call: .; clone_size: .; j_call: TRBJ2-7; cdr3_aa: CATRASTELSYEQYF; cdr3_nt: TGTGCCACTCGTGCCTCGACAGAACTCTCCTACGAGCAGTACTTC
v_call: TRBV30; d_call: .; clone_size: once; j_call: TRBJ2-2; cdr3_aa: CAWSVGTYTGELFF; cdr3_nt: TGTGCCTGGAGTGTAGGGACTTATACCGGGGAGCTGTTTTTT
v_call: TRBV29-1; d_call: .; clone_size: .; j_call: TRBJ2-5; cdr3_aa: CSVDSGGGRGETQYF; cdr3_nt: TGCAGCGTTGATTCCGGAGGGGGGAGAGGGGAGACCCAGTACTTC
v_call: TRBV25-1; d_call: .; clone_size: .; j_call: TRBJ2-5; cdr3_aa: CASSDSHLQYF; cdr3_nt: TGTGCCAGCAGTGATTCACACCTCCAGTACTTC
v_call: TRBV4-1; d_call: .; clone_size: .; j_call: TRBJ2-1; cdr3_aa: CASSQQTPLGTYNEQFF; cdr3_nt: TGCGCCAGCAGCCAACAAACCCCTCTAGGCACCTACAATGAGCAGTTCTTC
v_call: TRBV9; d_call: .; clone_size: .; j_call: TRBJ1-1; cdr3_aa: CASSVVPGTEAFF; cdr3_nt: TGTGCCAGCAGCGTAGTCCCAGGCACTGAAGCTTTCTTT
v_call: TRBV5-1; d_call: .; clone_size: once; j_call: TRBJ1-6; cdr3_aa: CASSFGPANSPLHF; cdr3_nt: TGCGCCAGCAGCTTTGGACCGGCGAATTCACCCCTCCACTTT
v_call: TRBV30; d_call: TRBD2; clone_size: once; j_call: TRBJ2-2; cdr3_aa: CAWRKTSGSTGELFF; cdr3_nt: TGTGCCTGGAGAAAGACTAGCGGGAGCACCGGGGAGCTGTTTTTT
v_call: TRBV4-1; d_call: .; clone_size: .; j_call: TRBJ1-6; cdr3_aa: CASSLSVLRNSPLHF; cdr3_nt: TGCGCCAGCAGCCTTTCAGTCCTTCGGAATTCACCCCTCCACTTT
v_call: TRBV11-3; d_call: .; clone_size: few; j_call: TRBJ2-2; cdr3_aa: CASSQRSFTGELFF; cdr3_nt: TGTGCCAGCAGTCAAAGATCGTTCACCGGGGAGCTGTTTTTT
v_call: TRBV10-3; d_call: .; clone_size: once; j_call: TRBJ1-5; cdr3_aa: CAISLDSYNQPQHF; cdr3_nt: TGTGCCATCAGCCTGGACAGCTACAATCAGCCCCAGCATTTT
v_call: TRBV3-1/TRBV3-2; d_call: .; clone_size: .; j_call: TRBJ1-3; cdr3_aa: CASSQGWTSGNTIYF; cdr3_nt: TGTGCCAGCAGCCAAGGATGGACCTCTGGAAACACCATATATTTT
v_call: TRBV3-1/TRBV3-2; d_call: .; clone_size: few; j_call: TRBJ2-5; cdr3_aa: CASSLTSKETQYF; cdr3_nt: TGTGCCAGCAGCCTCACTAGTAAGGAGACCCAGTACTTC
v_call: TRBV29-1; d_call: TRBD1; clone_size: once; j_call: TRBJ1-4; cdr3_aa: CSVSGQGSRRGEKLFF; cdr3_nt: TGCAGCGTTTCAGGACAGGGGTCCCGCCGGGGAGAAAAACTGTTTTTT
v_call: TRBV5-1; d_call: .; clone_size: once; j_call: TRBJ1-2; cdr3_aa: CASTLSSLSSYGYTF; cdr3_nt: TGCGCCAGCACCCTGTCGAGCCTATCTTCCTATGGCTACACCTTC
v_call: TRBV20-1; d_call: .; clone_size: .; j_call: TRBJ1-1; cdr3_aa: CSASRGDMNTEAFF; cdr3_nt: TGCAGTGCTAGTAGGGGGGACATGAACACTGAAGCTTTCTTT
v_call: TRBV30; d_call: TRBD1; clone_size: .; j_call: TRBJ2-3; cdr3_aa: CAWRTGPRGDTQYF; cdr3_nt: TGTGCCTGGAGGACAGGGCCACGAGGAGATACGCAGTATTTT
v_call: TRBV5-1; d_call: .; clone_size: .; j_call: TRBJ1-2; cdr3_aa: CASSLEGRGYGYTF; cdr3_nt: TGCGCCAGCAGCTTGGAAGGCCGTGGCTATGGCTACACCTTC
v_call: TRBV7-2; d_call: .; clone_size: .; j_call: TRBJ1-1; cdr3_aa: CASSSPRITEAFF; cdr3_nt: TGTGCCAGCAGCTCCCCACGGATCACTGAAGCTTTCTTT